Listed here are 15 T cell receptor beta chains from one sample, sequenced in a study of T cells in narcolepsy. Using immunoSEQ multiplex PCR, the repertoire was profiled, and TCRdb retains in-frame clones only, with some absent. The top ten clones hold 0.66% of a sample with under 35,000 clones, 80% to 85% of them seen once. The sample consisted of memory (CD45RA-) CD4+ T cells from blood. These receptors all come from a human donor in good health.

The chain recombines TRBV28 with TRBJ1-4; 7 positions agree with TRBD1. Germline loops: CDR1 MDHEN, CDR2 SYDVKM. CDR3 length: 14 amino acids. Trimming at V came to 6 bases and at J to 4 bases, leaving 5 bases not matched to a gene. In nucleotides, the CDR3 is TGTGCCAGCAGACCGGGACAGTATAATGAAAAACTGTTTTTT. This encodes CASRPGQYNEKLFF.

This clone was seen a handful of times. This CDR3 is CASRGGTGPYGYTF. The CDR3 DNA reads TGTGCCAGTAGGGGAGGAACAGGGCCCTATGGCTACACCTTC. V gene TRBV19 combines with J gene TRBJ1-2; D may be TRBD1 (6 bases). V gave up 6 bases and J gave up 4 bases, with 15 bases separating them. This CDR3 comprises 14 residues. The germline CDR1 and CDR2 sequences are LNHDA and SQIVND (reference sequence).

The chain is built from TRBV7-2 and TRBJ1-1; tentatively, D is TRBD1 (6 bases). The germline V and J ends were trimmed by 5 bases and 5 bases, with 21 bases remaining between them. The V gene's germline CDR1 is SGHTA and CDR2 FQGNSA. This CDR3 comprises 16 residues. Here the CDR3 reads CASSPFGGGERTEAFF. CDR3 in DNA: TGTGCCAGCAGCCCATTTGGGGGGGGCGAACGAACTGAAGCTTTCTTT. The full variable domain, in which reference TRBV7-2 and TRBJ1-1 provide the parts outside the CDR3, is GAGVSQSPSNKVTEKGKDVELRCDPISGHTALYWYRQSLGQGLEFLIYFQGNSAPDKSGLPSDRFSAERTGGSVSTLTIQRTQQEDSAVYLCASSPFGGGERTEAFFGQGTRLTVV.

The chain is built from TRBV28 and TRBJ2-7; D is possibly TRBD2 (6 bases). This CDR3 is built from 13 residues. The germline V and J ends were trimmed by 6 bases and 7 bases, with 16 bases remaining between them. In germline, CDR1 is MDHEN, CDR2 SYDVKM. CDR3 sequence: CASSVGSSVEQYV. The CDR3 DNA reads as TGTGCCAGCAGCGTCGGGAGCTCGGTTGAGCAGTACGTC.

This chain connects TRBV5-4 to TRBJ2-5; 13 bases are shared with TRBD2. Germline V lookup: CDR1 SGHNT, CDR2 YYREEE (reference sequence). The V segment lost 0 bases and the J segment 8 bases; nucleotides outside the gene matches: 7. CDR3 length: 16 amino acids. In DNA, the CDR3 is TGTGCCAGCAGCTTGGGGACTAGCGGGGGCCTGGTTACCCAGTACTTC. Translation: CASSLGTSGGLVTQYF.

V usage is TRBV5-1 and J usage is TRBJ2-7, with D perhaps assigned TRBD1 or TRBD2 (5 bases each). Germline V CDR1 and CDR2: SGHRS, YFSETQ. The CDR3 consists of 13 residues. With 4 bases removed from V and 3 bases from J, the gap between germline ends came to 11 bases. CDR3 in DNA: TGCGCCAGCAGCATCTCTGGGGGCTACGAGCAGTACGTC. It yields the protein CASSISGGYEQYV.

DNA for the CDR3: TGCGCCAGCAGCTTACTTGGCGGGGAGCTGTTTTTT. As protein: CASSLLGGELFF. This chain connects TRBV5-1 to TRBJ2-2; D not certain. From germline, CDR1 is SGHRS and CDR2 YFSETQ. The CDR3 is 12 residues long. V lost 2 bases to trimming and J lost 7 bases, with 6 bases between them.

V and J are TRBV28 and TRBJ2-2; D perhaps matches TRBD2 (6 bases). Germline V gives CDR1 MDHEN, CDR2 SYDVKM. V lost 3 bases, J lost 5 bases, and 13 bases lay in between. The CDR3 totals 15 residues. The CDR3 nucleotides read TGTGCCAGCAGTTTGGGGGGACTGGGGACCGGGGAGCTGTTTTTT. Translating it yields CASSLGGLGTGELFF.

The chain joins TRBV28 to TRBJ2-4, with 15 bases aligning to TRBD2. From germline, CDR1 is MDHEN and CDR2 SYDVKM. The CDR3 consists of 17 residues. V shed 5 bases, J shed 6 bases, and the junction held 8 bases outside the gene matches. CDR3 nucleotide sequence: TGTGCCAGCAGTCCCGGACTAGCGGGGGGGTCGGGAAACATTCAGTACTTC. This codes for CASSPGLAGGSGNIQYF.

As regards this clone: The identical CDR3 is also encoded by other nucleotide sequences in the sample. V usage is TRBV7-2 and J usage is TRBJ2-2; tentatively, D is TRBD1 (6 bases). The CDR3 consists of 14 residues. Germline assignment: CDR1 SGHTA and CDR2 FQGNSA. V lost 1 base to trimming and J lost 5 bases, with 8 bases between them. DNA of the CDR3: TGTGCCAGCAGCTTAGGTCAGGGGACCGGGGAGCTGTTTTTT. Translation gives CASSLGQGTGELFF.

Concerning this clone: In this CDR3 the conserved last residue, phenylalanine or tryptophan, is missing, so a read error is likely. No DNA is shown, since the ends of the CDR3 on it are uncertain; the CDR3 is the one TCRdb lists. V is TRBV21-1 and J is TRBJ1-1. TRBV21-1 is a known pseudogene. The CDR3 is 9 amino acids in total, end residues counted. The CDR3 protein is CASSKEADP.

CDR3: CASSRNSYEQYV. The CDR3 DNA reads as TGTGCCAGCAGCCGTAACTCCTACGAGCAGTACGTC. The rearrangement uses TRBV2 and TRBJ2-7; D call uncertain. Germline CDR1 reads SNHLY; CDR2 reads FYNNEI. The CDR3 length is 12 residues. Trimming took off 6 bases at V and 0 bases at J, with 6 bases between the two ends.

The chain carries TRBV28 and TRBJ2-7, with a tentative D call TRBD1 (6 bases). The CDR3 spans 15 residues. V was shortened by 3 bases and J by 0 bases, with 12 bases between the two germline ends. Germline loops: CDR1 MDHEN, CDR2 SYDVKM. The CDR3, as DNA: TGTGCCAGCAGTTTCCCCGGGACATACTCCTACGAGCAGTACTTC. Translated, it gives CASSFPGTYSYEQYF.

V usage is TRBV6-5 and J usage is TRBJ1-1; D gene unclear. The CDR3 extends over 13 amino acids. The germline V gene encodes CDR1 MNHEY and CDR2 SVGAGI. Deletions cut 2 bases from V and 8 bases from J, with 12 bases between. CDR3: CASSYRRDKEAFF. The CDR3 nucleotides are TGTGCCAGCAGTTACAGGCGTGACAAGGAAGCTTTCTTT.

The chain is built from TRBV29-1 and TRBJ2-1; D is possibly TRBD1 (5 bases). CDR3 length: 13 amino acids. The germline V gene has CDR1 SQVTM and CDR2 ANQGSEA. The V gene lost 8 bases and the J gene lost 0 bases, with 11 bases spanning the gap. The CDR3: CSTTGSSYNEQFF. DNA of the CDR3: TGCAGCACAACAGGTAGCTCCTACAATGAGCAGTTCTTC.